In its sample, the clone carrying this TCR beta chain was seen once. Antigen unknown. The data derive from a study of cytomegalovirus exposure and HLA in healthy donors. General study points: In vitro data verified a few CMV-associated chains as specific for CMV antigens. Clusters of TCRs from the first cohort tended to co-occur in the 120 or so validation repertoires (as a later analysis found). TCR beta chains numbering approximately 150 were designated cytomegalovirus-associated.

The germline V gene has CDR1 MGHRA and CDR2 YSYEKL. After removal of 1 base from V and 6 bases from J, the junction contained 10 bases not matched to a gene. CDR3 length: 17 amino acids. Sequencing used immunoSEQ multiplex PCR; TCRdb keeps in-frame clones, though not all of them. This sample carries about 160,000 clones, roughly nine tenths of them seen once, and the ten largest clones take 4% to 4.5%. From the approximately 120-subject validation cohort, which was separate from the roughly 700-subject first cohort, the donors were drawn. The receptor was derived from a man younger than 35 in good health and CMV-seropositive. The V call is TRBV4-1, the J call TRBJ2-3; TRBD2 aligns across 10 bases. Sequenced input: PBMCs. The CDR3 DNA is TGCGCCAGCAGCCAAGGAATACTAGCGGGACGGCGGGATACGCAGTATTTT. Amino acids: CASSQGILAGRRDTQYF.